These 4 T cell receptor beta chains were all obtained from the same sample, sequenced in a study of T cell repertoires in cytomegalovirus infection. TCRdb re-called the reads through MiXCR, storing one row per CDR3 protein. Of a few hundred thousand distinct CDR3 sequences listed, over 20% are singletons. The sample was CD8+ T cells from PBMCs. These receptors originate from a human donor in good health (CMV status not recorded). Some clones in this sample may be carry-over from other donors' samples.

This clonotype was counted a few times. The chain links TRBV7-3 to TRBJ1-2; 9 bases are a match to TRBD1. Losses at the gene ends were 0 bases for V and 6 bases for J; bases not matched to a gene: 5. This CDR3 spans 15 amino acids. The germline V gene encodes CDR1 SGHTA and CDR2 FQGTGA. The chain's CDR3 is CASSLTRTGEDGYTF. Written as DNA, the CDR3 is TGTGCCAGCAGCTTAACAAGGACAGGGGAGGATGGCTACACCTTC.

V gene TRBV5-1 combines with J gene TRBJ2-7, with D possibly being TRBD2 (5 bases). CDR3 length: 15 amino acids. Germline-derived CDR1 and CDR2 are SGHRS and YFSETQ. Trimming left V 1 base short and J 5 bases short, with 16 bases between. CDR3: CASSLYPGSSNEQYF. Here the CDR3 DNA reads TGCGCCAGCAGCTTGTACCCGGGGAGTTCGAACGAGCAGTACTTC.

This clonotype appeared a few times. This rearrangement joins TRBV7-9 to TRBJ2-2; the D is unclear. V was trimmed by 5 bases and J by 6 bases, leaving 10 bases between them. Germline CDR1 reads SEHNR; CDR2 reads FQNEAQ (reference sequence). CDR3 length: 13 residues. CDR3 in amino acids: CASSRTASGELFF. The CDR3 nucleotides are TGTGCCAGCAGCCGGACGGCCTCCGGGGAGCTGTTTTTT.

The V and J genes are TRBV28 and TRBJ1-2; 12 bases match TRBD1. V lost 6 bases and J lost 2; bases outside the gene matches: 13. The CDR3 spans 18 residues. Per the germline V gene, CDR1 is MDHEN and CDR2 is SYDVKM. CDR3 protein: CASSPPGQGALGNYGYTF. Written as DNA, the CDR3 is TGTGCCAGCAGCCCACCGGGACAGGGGGCTTTAGGGAACTATGGCTACACCTTC.